The 13 T cell receptor beta chains reported below all come from one sample, sequenced in a study of T cell changes during pregnancy in multiple sclerosis. Some clones are missing from TCRdb's copy, which holds only in-frame ones; the method was immunoSEQ multiplex PCR. Here the sample spans tens of thousands of clones, approximately 92% being singletons. The specimen comprised peripheral blood, sampled before pregnancy. The receptor set was obtained from a female donor with multiple sclerosis, enrolled in a pregnancy study.

The chain combines TRBV25-1 with TRBJ1-2; a possible D gene is TRBD1 (6 bases). CDR1 and CDR2 from the germline V gene are MGHDK and SYGVNS. Trimming shortened V by 1 base and J by 7 bases, and 13 bases separated the two germline ends. The CDR3 runs to 14 residues. The CDR3 DNA sequence: TGTGCCAGCAGTGAATTCCACAGGGAACTTGGCTACACCTTC. The encoded protein is CASSEFHRELGYTF.

This clone was seen a single time. The V gene is TRBV19, the J gene TRBJ1-5; unclear D gene. The CDR3 runs to 14 residues. Trimming removed 7 bases at V and 5 bases at J, with 15 bases between. Germline CDR1 and CDR2: LNHDA and SQIVND (reference sequence). The CDR3 spells CASTGNTAYQPQHF. The CDR3 region has the DNA TGTGCCAGTACGGGGAACACGGCTTATCAGCCCCAGCATTTT.

The CDR3 coding sequence is TGCGCCAGCAGCTTCAGTTTGGGCGGGAGGGATTACGAGCAGTACTTC. Protein: CASSFSLGGRDYEQYF. This chain joins TRBV5-1 and TRBJ2-7, with 9 bases matching TRBD2. With V trimmed by 2 bases and J by 4 bases, 10 bases remained unmatched. The CDR3 is 16 residues long. CDR1 SGHRS and CDR2 YFSETQ come from the germline V gene.

CDR3 bases: TGCGCCAGCAACACAAAGACAGGCTCCTTAAACACCGGGGAGCTGTTTTTT. This codes for CASNTKTGSLNTGELFF. The V gene is TRBV5-1, the J gene TRBJ2-2; a possible D gene is TRBD1 (6 bases). The CDR3 runs to 17 residues. Trimming cost V 6 bases and J 2 bases, with 20 bases left between them. The V gene's germline CDR1 is SGHRS and CDR2 YFSETQ.

The gene calls are TRBV2 and TRBJ2-3, with 10 positions matching TRBD2. CDR1 SNHLY and CDR2 FYNNEI come from the germline V gene. There are 16 residues in the CDR3. J gave up 6 bases and V 6 bases, and 12 bases lay outside the gene matches. The CDR3 region has the DNA TGTGCCAGCAGAAGGCTAGCGGGAGAGGTGGGGGATACGCAGTATTTT. As protein: CASRRLAGEVGDTQYF.

V usage is TRBV6-4 and J usage is TRBJ2-1; 10 nucleotides align to TRBD2. Germline values: CDR1 MRHNA, CDR2 SNTAGT. The CDR3 has 15 residues. Germline trimming cut 6 bases from V and 6 bases from J; bases unmatched to any gene: 8. The CDR3 loop is CASSRGTSEINEQFF. CDR3 DNA sequence: TGTGCCAGCAGCCGAGGGACTAGCGAGATCAATGAGCAGTTCTTC.

The rearrangement joins TRBV6-4 to TRBJ1-4, with D perhaps TRBD1 (5 bases). Per the germline V gene, CDR1 is MRHNA and CDR2 is SNTAGT. The CDR3 totals 15 residues. Trimming removed 5 bases at V and 4 bases at J, with 14 bases between. CDR3 loop: CASSPRQGNNEKLFF. CDR3 in DNA: TGTGCCAGCAGTCCCAGGCAGGGCAATAATGAAAAACTGTTTTTT.

The sample holds one count of this clone. This sequence joins TRBV19 and TRBJ1-2; D perhaps matches TRBD1 (6 bases). CDR3 size: 13 residues. Germline CDR1 is LNHDA and CDR2 is SQIVND (reference sequence). The germline V and J ends were trimmed by 5 bases and 8 bases, with 15 bases remaining between them. CDR3 protein: CASSLQGEGGYTF. CDR3 DNA sequence: TGTGCCAGTAGTTTACAGGGCGAGGGAGGCTACACCTTC.

This clone has only one observation. This sequence joins TRBV18 and TRBJ1-1, with 12 bases fitting TRBD1. There are 15 residues in the CDR3. CDR1 and CDR2 from the germline V gene are KGHSH and LQKENI. V was pared by 5 bases and J by 5 bases, with 6 bases of the junction left unmatched. CDR3 in amino acids: CASSAGTGGRTEAFF. The CDR3 DNA reads TGTGCCAGCTCAGCCGGGACAGGGGGCCGGACTGAAGCTTTCTTT.

The chain combines TRBV11-3 with TRBJ2-1; TRBD2 aligns across 10 bases. The CDR3 is 16 residues long. J gave up 8 bases and V 1 base, and 8 bases lay outside the gene matches. Looked up from germline, CDR1 is SGHNT and CDR2 is YENEEA. This CDR3 reads CASSLGLLAGSHEQFF. CDR3 nucleotide sequence: TGTGCCAGCAGCTTAGGATTACTAGCGGGATCGCATGAGCAGTTCTTC.

V is TRBV20-1 and J is TRBJ2-7, with TRBD1 as a possible D gene (5 bases). V lost 5 bases and J lost 4, with 9 bases in between. Looked up from germline, CDR1 is DFQATT and CDR2 is SNEGSKA (reference sequence). The CDR3 extends over 11 amino acids. CDR3 protein: CSAVTGYEQYF. The CDR3 nucleotides read TGCAGTGCTGTAACAGGATACGAGCAGTACTTC.

The chain couples TRBV5-1 to TRBJ2-5; TRBD1 matches at 7 bases. Gene TRBJ2-7 matches the end of the DNA better, so the J call may be wrong. CDR1 and CDR2 (germline): SGHRS, YFSETQ. CDR3 length: 14 amino acids. The CDR3: CASSLEQGVYEQYF. CDR3 DNA: TGCGCCAGCAGCTTGGAGCAGGGGGTTTACGAGCAGTACTTC.

The chain recombines TRBV30 with TRBJ2-7, with 7 bases that match TRBD1. Germline V lookup: CDR1 GTSNPN, CDR2 SVGIG (reference sequence). V lost 3 bases and J lost 6; bases outside the gene matches: 5. CDR3 length: 12 residues. The DNA for the CDR3 is TGTGCCTGGAGAGGACAGGCCGCCGAGCAGTACTTC. It yields the protein CAWRGQAAEQYF. The complete variable domain, with remaining parts taken from reference TRBV30 and TRBJ2-7, reads SQTIHQWPATLVQPVGSPLSLECTVEGTSNPNLYWYRQAAGRGLQLLFYSVGIGQISSEVPQNLSASRPQDRQFILSSKKLLLSDSGFYLCAWRGQAAEQYFGPGTRLTVT.